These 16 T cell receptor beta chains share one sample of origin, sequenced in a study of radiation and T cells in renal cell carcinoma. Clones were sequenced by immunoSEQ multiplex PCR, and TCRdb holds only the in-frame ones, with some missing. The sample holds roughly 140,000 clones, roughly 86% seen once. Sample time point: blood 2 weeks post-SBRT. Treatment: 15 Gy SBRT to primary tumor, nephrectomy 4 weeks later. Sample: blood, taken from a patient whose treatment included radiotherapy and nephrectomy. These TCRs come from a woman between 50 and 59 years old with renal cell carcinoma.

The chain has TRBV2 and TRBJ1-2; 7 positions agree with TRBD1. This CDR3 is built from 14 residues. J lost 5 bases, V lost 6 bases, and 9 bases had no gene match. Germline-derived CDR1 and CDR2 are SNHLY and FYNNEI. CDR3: CASRNLRDRYGYTF. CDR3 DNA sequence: TGTGCCAGCAGAAACCTCCGGGACAGATATGGCTACACCTTC. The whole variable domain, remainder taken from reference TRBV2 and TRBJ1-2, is EPEVTQTPSHQVTQMGQEVILRCVPISNHLYFYWYRQILGQKVEFLVSFYNNEISEKSEIFDDQFSVERPDGSNFTLKIRSTKLEDSAMYFCASRNLRDRYGYTFGSGTRLTVV.

The CDR3 loop is CASKDGTNEKLFF. The CDR3 region has the DNA TGTGCCAGCAAAGACGGAACTAATGAAAAACTGTTTTTT. The J gene is TRBJ1-4, the V gene TRBV7-9; D is uncertain. Trimming took off 7 bases at V and 1 base at J, with 7 bases between the two ends. The CDR3 spans 13 residues. CDR1 SEHNR and CDR2 FQNEAQ come from the germline V gene (reference sequence).

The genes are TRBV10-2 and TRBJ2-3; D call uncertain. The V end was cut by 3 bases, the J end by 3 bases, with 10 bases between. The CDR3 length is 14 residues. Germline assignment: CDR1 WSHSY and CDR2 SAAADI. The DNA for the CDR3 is TGCGCCAGCAGTGATTTATTGACGACAGATACGCAGTATTTT. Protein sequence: CASSDLLTTDTQYF.

CDR3: CASSPDRGLIEAFF. The CDR3 DNA follows: TGCGCCAGCAGCCCTGACAGGGGACTAATTGAAGCTTTCTTT. This chain joins TRBV4-1 and TRBJ1-1; TRBD1 matches 8 bases. V was clipped by 4 bases and J by 7 bases; unmatched bases: 8. The CDR3 runs 14 residues. Germline-derived CDR1 and CDR2 are MGHRA and YSYEKL.

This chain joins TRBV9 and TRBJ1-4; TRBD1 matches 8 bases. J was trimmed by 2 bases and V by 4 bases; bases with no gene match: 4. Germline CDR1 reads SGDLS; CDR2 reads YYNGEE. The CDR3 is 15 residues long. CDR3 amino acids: CASSPRQGTNEKLFF. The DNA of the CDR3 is TGTGCCAGCAGCCCCAGACAGGGGACTAATGAAAAACTGTTTTTT. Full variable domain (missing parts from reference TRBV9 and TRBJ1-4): DSGVTQTPKHLITATGQRVTLRCSPRSGDLSVYWYQQSLDQGLQFLIQYYNGEERAKGNILERFSAQQFPDLHSELNLSSLELGDSALYFCASSPRQGTNEKLFFGSGTQLSVL.

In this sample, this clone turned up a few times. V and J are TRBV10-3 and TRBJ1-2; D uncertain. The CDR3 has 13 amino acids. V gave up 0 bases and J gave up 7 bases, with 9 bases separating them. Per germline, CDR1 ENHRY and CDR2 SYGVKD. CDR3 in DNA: TGTGCCATCAGTGAGTCGGAGGACTCTGGCTACACCTTC. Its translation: CAISESEDSGYTF.

CDR3 nucleotide sequence: TGCAGCGTCGAGAGGGGGTCCTATGGCTACACCTTC. Encoded protein: CSVERGSYGYTF. The rearrangement links TRBV29-1 to TRBJ1-2, with D perhaps TRBD1 (6 bases). V dropped 6 bases and J dropped 4 bases, with 12 bases sitting between them. CDR1 and CDR2 (germline): SQVTM, ANQGSEA. The CDR3 runs 12 residues.

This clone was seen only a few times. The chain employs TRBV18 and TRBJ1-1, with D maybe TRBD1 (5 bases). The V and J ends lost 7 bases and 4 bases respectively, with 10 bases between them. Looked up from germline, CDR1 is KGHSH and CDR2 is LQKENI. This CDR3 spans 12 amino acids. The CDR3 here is CASFTGGTEAFF. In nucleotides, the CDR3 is TGTGCCAGCTTCACGGGGGGCACTGAAGCTTTCTTT.

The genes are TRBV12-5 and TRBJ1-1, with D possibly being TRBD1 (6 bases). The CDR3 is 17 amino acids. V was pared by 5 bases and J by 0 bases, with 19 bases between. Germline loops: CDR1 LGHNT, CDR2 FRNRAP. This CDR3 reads CASGPPQGRGVNTEAFF. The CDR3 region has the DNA TGTGCTAGTGGTCCCCCCCAGGGGAGGGGTGTGAACACTGAAGCTTTCTTT.

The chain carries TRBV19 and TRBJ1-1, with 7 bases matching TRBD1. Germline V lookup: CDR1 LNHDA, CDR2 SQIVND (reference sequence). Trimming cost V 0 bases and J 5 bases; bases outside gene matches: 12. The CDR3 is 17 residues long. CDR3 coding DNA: TGTGCCAGTAGTATAGACAAAAACAGGGGTGCGTGGACTGAAGCTTTCTTT. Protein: CASSIDKNRGAWTEAFF.

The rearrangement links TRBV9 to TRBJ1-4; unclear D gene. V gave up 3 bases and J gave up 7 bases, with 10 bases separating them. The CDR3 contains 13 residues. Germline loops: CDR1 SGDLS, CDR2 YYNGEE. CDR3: CASSARGGEKLFF. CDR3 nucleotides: TGTGCCAGCAGCGCCCGGGGTGGTGAAAAACTGTTTTTT.

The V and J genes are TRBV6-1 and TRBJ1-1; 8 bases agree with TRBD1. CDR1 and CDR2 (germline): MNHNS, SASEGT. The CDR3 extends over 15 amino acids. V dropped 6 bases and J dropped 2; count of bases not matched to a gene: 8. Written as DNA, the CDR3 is TGTGCCAGCAGGGACCCGGGACAGGCTAACACTGAAGCTTTCTTT. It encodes CASRDPGQANTEAFF.

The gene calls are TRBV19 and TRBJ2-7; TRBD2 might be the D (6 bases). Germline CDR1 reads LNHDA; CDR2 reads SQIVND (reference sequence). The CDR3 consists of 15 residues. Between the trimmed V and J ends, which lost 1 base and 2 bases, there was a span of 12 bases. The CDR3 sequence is CASSIGGTGTYEQYF. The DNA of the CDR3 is TGTGCCAGTAGTATAGGCGGGACGGGGACCTACGAGCAGTACTTC. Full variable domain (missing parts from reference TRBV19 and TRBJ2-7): DGGITQSPKYLFRKEGQNVTLSCEQNLNHDAMYWYRQDPGQGLRLIYYSQIVNDFQKGDIAEGYSVSREKKESFPLTVTSAQKNPTAFYLCASSIGGTGTYEQYFGPGTRLTVT.

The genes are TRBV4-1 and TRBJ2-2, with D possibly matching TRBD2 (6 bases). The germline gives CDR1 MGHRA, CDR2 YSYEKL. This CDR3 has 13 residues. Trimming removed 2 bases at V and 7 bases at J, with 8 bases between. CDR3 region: CASSQSGDGELFF. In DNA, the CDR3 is TGCGCCAGCAGCCAATCGGGGGACGGGGAGCTGTTTTTT.

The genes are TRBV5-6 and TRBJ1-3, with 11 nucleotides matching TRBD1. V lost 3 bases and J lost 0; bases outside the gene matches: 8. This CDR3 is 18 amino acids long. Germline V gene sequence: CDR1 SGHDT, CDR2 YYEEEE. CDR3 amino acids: CASSWPGTGGVSGNTIYF. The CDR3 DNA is TGTGCCAGCAGCTGGCCCGGGACAGGGGGTGTCTCTGGAAACACCATATATTTT.

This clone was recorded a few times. The CDR3, as DNA: TGTGCCAGCAGGAATAGGGAGGAGGGTAATTCACCCCTCCACTTT. Residues: CASRNREEGNSPLHF. This chain joins TRBV2 and TRBJ1-6; D is undetermined. V was pared by 6 bases and J by 6 bases, with 15 bases between. CDR3 length equals 15 residues. Germline assignment: CDR1 SNHLY and CDR2 FYNNEI.